Listed below are T cell receptor beta chains from one sample, sequenced in a study of blood T cell repertoires in COVID-19. Generated by immunoSEQ multiplex PCR, the TCRdb table keeps only in-frame clones and is missing some. The sample has 270,000 or so clones; approximately 90% are singletons. Sequenced input: PBMCs or T cells enriched from blood (not recorded which). Receptors originate from a woman aged 40 to 55 with acute COVID-19. Each CDR3 is given with its conserved first and last residue. Fields, in order: V gene, clone size, D gene, J gene, CDR3 protein, CDR3 DNA. A D gene is named only where the DNA matches it firmly. The listing skips clone size in some rows; elsewhere it reads once, few, many or a size class.

TRBV11-2	-	TRBD1	TRBJ1-1	CASSFPGQGTFEAFF	TGTGCCAGCAGCTTCCCGGGACAGGGAACTTTTGAAGCTTTCTTT
TRBV28	few	TRBD1	TRBJ1-2	CASSLGGTEKYYGYTF	TGTGCCAGCAGTTTAGGAGGGACAGAGAAGTACTATGGCTACACCTTC
TRBV9	-	-	TRBJ1-4	CASSVDLGEEKLFF	TGTGCCAGCAGCGTAGATCTAGGAGAAGAAAAACTGTTTTTT
TRBV7-2	once	TRBD1	TRBJ1-5	CASSPQYLDRDNNQPQHF	TGTGCCAGCAGCCCACAATATCTGGACAGGGACAACAATCAGCCCCAGCATTTT
TRBV20-1	-	-	TRBJ2-1	CSDPSLPQFF	TGCAGTGACCCTAGCCTCCCGCAGTTCTTC
TRBV4-3	-	TRBD2	TRBJ2-1	CASSQGTRLAETDEQFF	TGCGCCAGCAGCCAAGGAACGAGGCTAGCGGAGACGGACGAGCAGTTCTTC
TRBV10-1	-	TRBD2	TRBJ2-5	CASSEAGAGRSETQYF	TGCGCCAGCAGTGAGGCGGGAGCGGGAAGGTCAGAGACCCAGTACTTC
TRBV28	-	-	TRBJ1-4	CASSLGGDEKLFF	TGTGCCAGCAGTTTGGGTGGAGATGAAAAACTGTTTTTT
TRBV10-3	-	-	TRBJ1-5	CAISDRVDQPQHF	TGTGCCATCAGTGACAGGGTCGATCAGCCCCAGCATTTT
TRBV10-2	-	TRBD1	TRBJ1-4	CATGTGTNEKLFF	TGCGCCACAGGGACAGGAACTAATGAAAAACTGTTTTTT
TRBV7-3	-	TRBD2	TRBJ2-1	CASSLYLAGGPNEQFF	TGTGCCAGCAGCTTGTACTTAGCGGGAGGGCCTAATGAGCAGTTCTTC
TRBV2	-	TRBD2	TRBJ2-1	CASSGLAGEPSSYNEQFF	TGTGCCAGCAGTGGACTAGCGGGAGAGCCGAGCTCCTACAATGAGCAGTTCTTC
TRBV10-3	-	-	TRBJ1-6	CAISDREDSPLHF	TGTGCCATCAGTGACAGGGAAGATTCACCCCTCCACTTT
TRBV2	few	-	TRBJ2-6	CASSVGQGNSGANVLTF	TGTGCCAGCAGTGTTGGGCAGGGCAACTCTGGGGCCAACGTCCTGACTTTC
TRBV18	-	-	TRBJ2-2	CASSPLDQGNTGELFF	TGTGCCAGCTCACCACTTGATCAGGGGAACACCGGGGAGCTGTTTTTT
TRBV5-4	-	TRBD2	TRBJ2-5	CASSLVGPSGPQETQYF	TGTGCCAGCAGCTTGGTAGGGCCTAGCGGACCGCAAGAGACCCAGTACTTC
TRBV28	-	-	TRBJ1-5	CASSLDSRPQHF	TGTGCCAGCAGTTTAGACTCGCGGCCCCAGCATTTT
TRBV28	-	-	TRBJ2-3	CASSETGRTDTQYF	TGTGCCAGCAGCGAGACAGGACGCACAGATACGCAGTATTTT
TRBV30	-	-	TRBJ1-1	CAWSARGRNTEAFF	TGTGCCTGGAGCGCAAGGGGCAGGAACACTGAAGCTTTCTTT
TRBV24-1	-	-	TRBJ2-3	CATSDGPHRGTDTQYF	TGTGCCACCAGTGATGGTCCCCACAGGGGCACAGATACGCAGTATTTT
TRBV19	-	-	TRBJ1-2	CASRPPDMGSGYGYTF	TGTGCCAGTAGGCCCCCGGATATGGGTTCGGGCTATGGCTACACCTTC
TRBV27	-	TRBD1	TRBJ1-3	CASSRGTGSSSGNTIYF	TGTGCCAGCAGTAGAGGGACAGGGTCGAGCTCTGGAAACACCATATATTTT
TRBV7-9	-	-	TRBJ1-5	CASSFGGQPQHF	TGTGCCAGCAGCTTCGGGGGGCAGCCCCAGCATTTT
TRBV29-1	-	TRBD1	TRBJ1-1	CSVILRQGRTEAFF	TGCAGCGTTATTCTGAGACAGGGGAGGACTGAAGCTTTCTTT
TRBV27	-	TRBD2	TRBJ2-1	CASNTGTSAFNEQFF	TGTGCCAGCAATACCGGGACTAGCGCCTTCAATGAGCAGTTCTTC
TRBV2	few	-	TRBJ2-6	CASSERSGANVLTF	TGTGCCAGCAGTGAGCGGTCTGGGGCCAACGTCCTGACTTTC
TRBV2	-	TRBD1	TRBJ2-7	CASRGQGRYEQYF	TGTGCCAGCAGGGGACAGGGTCGTTACGAGCAGTACTTC
TRBV10-3	-	TRBD1	TRBJ1-2	CAISELGQLLWGYTF	TGTGCCATCAGTGAGTTGGGACAGCTCTTATGGGGCTACACCTTC
TRBV19	-	-	TRBJ1-1	CASSSGRARYTEAFF	TGTGCCAGTAGTTCGGGCAGGGCTCGGTACACTGAAGCTTTCTTT
TRBV2	-	TRBD1	TRBJ1-2	CASSWDRGKYGYTF	TGTGCCAGCAGTTGGGACAGGGGAAAATATGGCTACACCTTC
TRBV15	-	TRBD1	TRBJ1-1	CATSRDRGSTEAFF	TGTGCCACCAGCAGGGACAGGGGTAGCACTGAAGCTTTCTTT
TRBV29-1	-	TRBD1	TRBJ1-2	CSVDRDRMHGYTF	TGCAGCGTGGACCGGGACAGGATGCATGGCTACACCTTC
TRBV11-2	-	-	TRBJ1-5	CASSPSLTGFQPQHF	TGTGCCAGCAGCCCATCTCTTACCGGGTTTCAGCCCCAGCATTTT
TRBV3-1/TRBV3-2	-	-	TRBJ2-1	CASSPITGGRYNEQFF	TGTGCCAGCAGCCCCATTACGGGCGGGCGATACAATGAGCAGTTCTTC
TRBV10-3	once	TRBD1	TRBJ1-2	CAISESAGGNYGYTF	TGTGCCATCAGTGAGTCGGCAGGGGGCAACTATGGCTACACCTTC
TRBV7-9	-	TRBD2	TRBJ2-1	CASSARSSGAPNEQFF	TGTGCCAGCAGCGCACGTTCTAGCGGGGCCCCCAATGAGCAGTTCTTC
TRBV7-9	-	TRBD1	TRBJ2-7	CASNGPGQGVYEQYF	TGTGCCAGCAACGGACCGGGACAGGGTGTATACGAGCAGTACTTC
TRBV24-1	once	-	TRBJ1-1	CATSGAYGGKDTEAFF	TGTGCCACCAGTGGGGCCTACGGGGGAAAAGACACTGAAGCTTTCTTT
TRBV4-1	once	-	TRBJ2-1	CASSQRERRGINEQFF	TGCGCCAGCAGCCAAAGGGAAAGGCGGGGAATCAATGAGCAGTTCTTC
TRBV12-3/TRBV12-4	few	-	TRBJ1-5	CASSFGGPQHF	TGTGCCAGCAGTTTTGGAGGGCCCCAGCATTTT
TRBV30	-	-	TRBJ2-3	CAWSVRGGTDTQYF	TGTGCCTGGAGTGTTAGGGGTGGCACAGATACGCAGTATTTT
TRBV3-1/TRBV3-2	-	-	TRBJ1-2	CASSQAGSSFTF	TGTGCCAGCAGCCAAGCCGGGTCCTCCTTTACCTTC
TRBV5-1	-	TRBD1	TRBJ1-1	CASSRQGLETEAFF	TGCGCCAGCAGCCGACAGGGTTTAGAAACTGAAGCTTTCTTT
TRBV9	-	TRBD1	TRBJ1-2	CASSARTGGGYGYTF	TGTGCCAGCAGCGCAAGGACAGGGGGCGGCTATGGCTACACCTTC
TRBV7-9	many	-	TRBJ2-3	CASSLGASGNTQYF	TGTGCCAGCAGCTTAGGAGCATCCGGGAATACGCAGTATTTT
TRBV6-2/TRBV6-3	-	TRBD1	TRBJ1-2	CASSYRDRVFYGYTF	TGTGCCAGCAGTTACCGGGACAGGGTCTTCTATGGCTACACCTTC
TRBV7-6	-	TRBD2	TRBJ2-3	CASSLLAGLNTDTQYF	TGTGCCAGCAGCTTACTAGCGGGCCTCAACACAGATACGCAGTATTTT
TRBV7-2	-	-	TRBJ2-2	CASSLGGPANTGELFF	TGTGCCAGCAGCTTAGGGGGGCCAGCGAACACCGGGGAGCTGTTTTTT
TRBV5-1	few	TRBD1	TRBJ2-7	CASSLAGGSGYEQYF	TGCGCCAGCAGCTTAGCAGGGGGCAGCGGGTACGAGCAGTACTTC
TRBV5-5	-	TRBD1	TRBJ1-3	CASSWTGGAAGNTIYF	TGTGCCAGCAGCTGGACAGGGGGCGCAGCTGGAAACACCATATATTTT
TRBV18	-	-	TRBJ1-2	CASSHSREQTNGYTF	TGTGCCAGCTCACACTCTCGCGAGCAGACTAATGGCTACACCTTC
TRBV7-9	-	TRBD2	TRBJ2-4	CASSLTSGRALRTKNIQYF	TGTGCCAGCAGCCTAACTAGCGGGAGGGCCCTTAGGACCAAAAACATTCAGTACTTC
TRBV11-2	-	TRBD2	TRBJ2-5	CASSRGLAVETQYF	TGTGCCAGCAGCCGGGGACTAGCGGTAGAGACCCAGTACTTC
TRBV30	-	-	TRBJ2-1	CAWSVLGSRYNEQFF	TGTGCCTGGAGTGTACTTGGTTCTCGCTACAATGAGCAGTTCTTC
TRBV5-1	-	TRBD1	TRBJ1-2	CASSLNGQGNGYTF	TGCGCCAGCAGCTTGAACGGACAGGGAAACGGCTACACCTTC